The entry below gives a single T cell receptor (beta chain) sequence along with its context. Antigen unknown. This CDR3 is 14 amino acids long. The germline V gene encodes CDR1 MNHEY and CDR2 SVGEGT. Trimming took off 5 bases at V and 6 bases at J, with 14 bases between the two ends. TCR alpha and TCR beta cDNA libraries with sample barcodes and UMIs came from 5'RACE using constant-segment primers. TCRdb re-called the 5' RACE reads through MiXCR, storing one row per CDR3 protein. The repertoire includes 450,000 to 650,000 distinct CDR3 sequences, roughly 21% of them detected once, and roughly 8.1% sits in the top ten. This specimen belongs to a study of T-cell memory formation after mild COVID-19. Study outcomes and limitations: Clones that contracted clustered mainly in CM and EM if CD4+ and in EMRA if CD8+. Second-wave clones that peaked on day 37 lacked confirmed SARS-CoV-2 specificity. Among clones contracting day 15 to 85, CD4/CD8 was balanced, whereas later expanders leaned CD4+.

The V and J genes are TRBV6-2 or TRBV6-3 and TRBJ2-1; D not certain. The sequencing input was PBMCs or a T cell subset sorted from them (not recorded which). The sequence was collected from an adult woman who had mild COVID-19 (a few samples of this study predate the infection). Cell type and time point are not known. CDR3 bases: TGTGCCAGCAGTCCCGGTCCCCTGGGCAATGAGCAGTTCTTC. Protein product: CASSPGPLGNEQFF.